The present T cell receptor (beta chain) was sequenced within a study of stem cell transplantation in POMP-related autoinflammatory disease. With 6 bases removed from V and 2 bases from J, the gap between germline ends came to 7 bases. Germline CDR1 MNHNS, CDR2 SASEGT. The CDR3 runs to 12 residues. As to this clone: Antigen specificity is unknown.

General study results and limits: Fewer unique TRB V-J gene pairings were identified in patients with PRAID. Across all analyzed T-cell subsets, patients with PRAID tended toward reduced diversity and increased clonality.

TCRdb's table, derived via immunoSEQ multiplex PCR, lists solely in-frame clones and lacks some. The data hold over a thousand clones, with more than 60% observed a single time. J is TRBJ1-1 and V is TRBV6-1, with unresolved D. Sequencing was carried out using CD8+ T cells from PBMCs. The origin of this receptor is a human donor in good health. The chain's CDR3 is CASRYVNTEAFF. For the CDR3, the DNA is TGTGCCAGCAGATACGTTAACACTGAAGCTTTCTTT.